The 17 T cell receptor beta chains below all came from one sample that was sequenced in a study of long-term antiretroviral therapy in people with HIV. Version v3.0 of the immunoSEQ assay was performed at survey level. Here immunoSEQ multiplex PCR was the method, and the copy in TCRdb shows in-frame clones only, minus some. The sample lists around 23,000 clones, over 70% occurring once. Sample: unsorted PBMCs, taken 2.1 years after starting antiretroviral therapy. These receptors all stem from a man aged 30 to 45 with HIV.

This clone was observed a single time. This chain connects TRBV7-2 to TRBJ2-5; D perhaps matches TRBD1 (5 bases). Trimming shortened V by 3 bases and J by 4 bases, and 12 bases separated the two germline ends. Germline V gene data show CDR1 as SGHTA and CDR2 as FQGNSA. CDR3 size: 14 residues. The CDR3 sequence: CASSFFQGSETQYF. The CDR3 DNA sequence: TGTGCCAGCAGCTTTTTTCAGGGTTCAGAGACCCAGTACTTC.

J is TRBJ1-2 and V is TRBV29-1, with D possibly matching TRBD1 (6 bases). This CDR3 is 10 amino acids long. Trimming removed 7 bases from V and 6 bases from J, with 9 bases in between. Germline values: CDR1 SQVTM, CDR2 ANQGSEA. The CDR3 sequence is CSADSDGYTF. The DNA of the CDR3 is TGCAGCGCGGACAGTGATGGCTACACCTTC.

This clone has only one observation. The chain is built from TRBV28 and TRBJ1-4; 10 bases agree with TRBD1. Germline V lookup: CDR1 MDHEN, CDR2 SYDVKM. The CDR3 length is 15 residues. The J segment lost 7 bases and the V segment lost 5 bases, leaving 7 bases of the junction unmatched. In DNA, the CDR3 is TGTGCCAGCAGTCCCAGGACAGGGGGGCCTGAAAAACTGTTTTTT. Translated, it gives CASSPRTGGPEKLFF.

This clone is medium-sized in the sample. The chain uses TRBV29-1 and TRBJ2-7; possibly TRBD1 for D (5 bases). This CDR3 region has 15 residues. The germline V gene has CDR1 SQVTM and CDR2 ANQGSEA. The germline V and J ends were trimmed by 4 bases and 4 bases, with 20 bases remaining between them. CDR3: CSVVGLLPLIYEQYF. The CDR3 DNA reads TGCAGCGTTGTGGGGCTCCTACCGCTTATTTACGAGCAGTACTTC.

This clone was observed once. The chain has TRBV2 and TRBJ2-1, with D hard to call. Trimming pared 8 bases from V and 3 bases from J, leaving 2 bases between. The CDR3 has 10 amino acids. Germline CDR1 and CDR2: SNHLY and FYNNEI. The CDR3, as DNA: TGTGCCAGCCGCTACAATGAGCAGTTCTTC. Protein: CASRYNEQFF. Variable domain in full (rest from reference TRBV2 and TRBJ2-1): EPEVTQTPSHQVTQMGQEVILRCVPISNHLYFYWYRQILGQKVEFLVSFYNNEISEKSEIFDDQFSVERPDGSNFTLKIRSTKLEDSAMYFCASRYNEQFFGPGTRLTVL.

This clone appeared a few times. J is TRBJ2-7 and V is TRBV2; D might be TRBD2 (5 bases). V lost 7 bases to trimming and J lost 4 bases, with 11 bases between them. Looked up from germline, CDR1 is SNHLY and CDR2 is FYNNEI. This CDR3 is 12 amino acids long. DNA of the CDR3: TGTGCCAGCAAGGGCTCGGGGTACGAGCAGTACTTC. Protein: CASKGSGYEQYF. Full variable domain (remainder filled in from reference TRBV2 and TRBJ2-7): EPEVTQTPSHQVTQMGQEVILRCVPISNHLYFYWYRQILGQKVEFLVSFYNNEISEKSEIFDDQFSVERPDGSNFTLKIRSTKLEDSAMYFCASKGSGYEQYFGPGTRLTVT.

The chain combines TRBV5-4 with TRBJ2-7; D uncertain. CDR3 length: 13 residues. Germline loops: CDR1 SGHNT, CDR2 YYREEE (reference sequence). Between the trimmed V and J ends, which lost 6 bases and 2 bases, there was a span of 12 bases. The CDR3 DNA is TGTGCCAGCACCCCGGACGGAACCTACGAGCAGTACTTC. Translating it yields CASTPDGTYEQYF.

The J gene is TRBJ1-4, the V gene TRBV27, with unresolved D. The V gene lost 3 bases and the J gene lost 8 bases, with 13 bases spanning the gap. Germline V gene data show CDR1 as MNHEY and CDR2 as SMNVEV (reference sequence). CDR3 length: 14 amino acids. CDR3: CASSFSQSGEKLFF. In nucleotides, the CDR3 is TGTGCCAGCAGTTTCTCACAGTCGGGCGAAAAACTGTTTTTT.

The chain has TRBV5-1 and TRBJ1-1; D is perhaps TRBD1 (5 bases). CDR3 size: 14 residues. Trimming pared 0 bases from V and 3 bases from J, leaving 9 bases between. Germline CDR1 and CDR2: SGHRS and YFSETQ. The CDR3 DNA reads TGCGCCAGCAGCTTGGAAAGAGGGGACACTGAAGCTTTCTTT. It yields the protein CASSLERGDTEAFF. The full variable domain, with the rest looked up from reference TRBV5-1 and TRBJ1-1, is KAGVTQTPRYLIKTRGQQVTLSCSPISGHRSVSWYQQTPGQGLQFLFEYFSETQRNKGNFPGRFSGRQFSNSRSEMNVSTLELGDSALYLCASSLERGDTEAFFGQGTRLTVV.

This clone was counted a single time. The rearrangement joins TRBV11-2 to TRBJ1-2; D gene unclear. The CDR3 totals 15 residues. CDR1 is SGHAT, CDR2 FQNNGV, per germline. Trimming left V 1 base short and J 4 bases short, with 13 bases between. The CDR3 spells CASSLAPQALYGYTF. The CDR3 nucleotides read TGTGCCAGCAGCTTAGCCCCTCAAGCTCTCTATGGCTACACCTTC.

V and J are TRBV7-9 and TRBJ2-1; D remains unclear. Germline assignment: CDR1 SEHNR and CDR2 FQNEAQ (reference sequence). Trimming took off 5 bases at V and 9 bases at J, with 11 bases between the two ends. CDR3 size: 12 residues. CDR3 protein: CASSPTPGEQFF. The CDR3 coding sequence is TGTGCCAGCAGCCCGACCCCGGGTGAGCAGTTCTTC.

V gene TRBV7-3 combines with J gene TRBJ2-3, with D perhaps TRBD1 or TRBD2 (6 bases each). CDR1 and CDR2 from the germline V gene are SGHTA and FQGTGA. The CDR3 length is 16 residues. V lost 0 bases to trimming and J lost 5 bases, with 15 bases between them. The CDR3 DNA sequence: TGTGCCAGCAGCTTAACCCCGTCGGGGGCTGGAGATACGCAGTATTTT. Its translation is CASSLTPSGAGDTQYF.

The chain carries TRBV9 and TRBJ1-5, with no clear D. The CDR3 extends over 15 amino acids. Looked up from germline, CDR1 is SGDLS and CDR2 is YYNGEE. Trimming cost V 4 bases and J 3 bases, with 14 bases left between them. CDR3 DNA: TGTGCCAGCAGCCGAGATGGGGATTTCAATCAGCCCCAGCATTTT. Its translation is CASSRDGDFNQPQHF.

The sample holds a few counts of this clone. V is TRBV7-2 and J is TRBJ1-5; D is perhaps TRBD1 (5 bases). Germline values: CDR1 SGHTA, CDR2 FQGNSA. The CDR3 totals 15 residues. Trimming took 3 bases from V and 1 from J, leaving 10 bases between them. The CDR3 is CASSFWGPSNQPQHF. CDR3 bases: TGTGCCAGCAGCTTTTGGGGACCCAGCAATCAGCCCCAGCATTTT.

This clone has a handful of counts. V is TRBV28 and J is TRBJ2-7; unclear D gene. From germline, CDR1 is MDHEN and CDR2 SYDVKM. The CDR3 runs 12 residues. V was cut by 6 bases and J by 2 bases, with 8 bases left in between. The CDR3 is CASSRDTYEQYF. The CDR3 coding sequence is TGTGCCAGCAGCAGAGATACCTACGAGCAGTACTTC.

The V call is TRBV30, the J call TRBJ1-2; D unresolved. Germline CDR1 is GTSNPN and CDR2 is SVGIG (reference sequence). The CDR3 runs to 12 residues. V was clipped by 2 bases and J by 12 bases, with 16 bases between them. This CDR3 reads CAWSTTTYSHTF. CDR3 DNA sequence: TGTGCCTGGAGTACGACGACGTACTCCCACACCTTC.

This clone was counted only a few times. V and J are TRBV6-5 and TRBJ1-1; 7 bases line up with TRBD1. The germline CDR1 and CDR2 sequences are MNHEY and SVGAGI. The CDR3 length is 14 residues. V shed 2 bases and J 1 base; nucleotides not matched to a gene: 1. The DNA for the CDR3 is TGTGCCAGCAGTTACCAGGGGGAGAACACTGAAGCTTTCTTT. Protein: CASSYQGENTEAFF.